This T cell receptor beta chain was identified during a study of tumor-infiltrating lymphocytes in primary liver carcinoma. Study context: Each of the samples returned roughly 3.65 to 7.13 million productive TCRbeta reads (a yield similar across tissue types).

From roughly 21-30 mg of unsorted bulk tissue, DNA and RNA were co-extracted together. Surgical resection served as treatment for the primary liver carcinoma of these patients. Each of the tumor samples contained in excess of 85% viable tumor cells. Starting from approximately 470 ng of total RNA, TCR beta cDNA was produced with a primer in the constant region. A slightly modified ARM-PCR protocol with three nested multiplex PCR rounds produced these TCR beta libraries. Use of TRBV1-TRBV30 forward primers with a C-beta reverse primer characterized the first two PCR rounds, which lasted around 9 cycles each. TCRdb used MiXCR to reprocess the multiplex PCR reads, holding one entry per CDR3 protein. Of 100,000 or so distinct CDR3 sequences listed, around 71% were seen once; the top ten hold less than 15%. CDR3 length equals 16 residues. CDR1 is SGHRS and CDR2 is YFSETQ in the germline V gene. The V gene end was trimmed by 4 bases and the J gene end by 2 bases; junction bases not matched to a gene: 9.

This TCR was recovered from an older woman with primary liver carcinoma and hepatitis B virus infection. The rearrangement links TRBV5-1 to TRBJ2-3, with TRBD1 identical over 8 bases. Sequenced material: liver tumor tissue from sampling region 2. As to subset: tumor region T2, inferior pole. The CDR3 DNA is TGCGCCAGCAGCCCCCCGACAGGGGATTTCACAGATACGCAGTATTTT. Residues: CASSPPTGDFTDTQYF.